What follows describes a single T cell receptor beta chain. Its antigen remains unknown. A read error may account for a junction end that differs from germline. This sample's RNA came from whole unsorted tissue. Between August and November 2014, newly diagnosed, chemotherapy-naive lung cancer patients underwent thoracic surgery in China. Germline lookup yields CDR1 SQVTM and CDR2 ANQGSEA. CDR3 size: 16 residues. The source of the sample is a study of tumor and adjacent non-tumor tissue in lung cancer. Study-level findings and limits: Patients with more diverse tumor TCRs had worse survival. Significantly higher TCR diversity was found in tumor than normal lung.

TCRbeta libraries were built with three rounds of nested PCR, modified from ARM-PCR. TCRdb ran MiXCR on the multiplex PCR reads and lists one entry per CDR3 protein. Among 81,000 or so distinct CDR3 sequences listed, 75% to 90% were seen once. The chain is built from TRBV29-1 and TRBJ2-7, with D maybe TRBD1 (6 bases). The clonotype originates from a woman aged 45-65 years with non-small cell lung cancer. The material sequenced was lung tumor tissue. The CDR3 DNA reads TGCCGCGTTGTCGGGACAAGGGCCGTGGACTCCTACGAGCAGTGCTTC. Protein product: CRVVGTRAVDSYEQCF.